The TCR beta chain under discussion was sequenced for a study of T-cell memory formation after mild COVID-19. Overall study results and limits: Confirmation was lacking for SARS-CoV-2 specificity of second-wave clones that peaked on day 37. Some clones that responded turned up in pre-infection memory, which suggests that cross-reactive memory joined in.

V dropped 3 bases and J dropped 1 base, with 13 bases sitting between them. The CDR3 consists of 16 residues. Germline values: CDR1 MNHNY, CDR2 SVGAGI (reference sequence). From 5'RACE with constant-segment primers came TCR alpha and TCR beta cDNA libraries that carried sample barcodes and UMIs. TCRdb recomputed calls from the 5' RACE reads with MiXCR, one row per CDR3 protein. Among approximately 100,000 distinct CDR3 sequences listed, around 10% were seen once. Details on this clonotype: Its antigen is undetermined.

This receptor was identified in a man aged 18-30 years who had mild COVID-19 (a few samples of this study predate the infection). Cell type and time point are not known. Material: PBMCs or a T cell subset sorted from them (not recorded which). The gene calls are TRBV6-6 and TRBJ1-5; D uncertain. The CDR3, as DNA: TGTGCCAGCAGTTATTCAGCGGATCAAAGCAATCAGCCCCAGCATTTT. As protein: CASSYSADQSNQPQHF.